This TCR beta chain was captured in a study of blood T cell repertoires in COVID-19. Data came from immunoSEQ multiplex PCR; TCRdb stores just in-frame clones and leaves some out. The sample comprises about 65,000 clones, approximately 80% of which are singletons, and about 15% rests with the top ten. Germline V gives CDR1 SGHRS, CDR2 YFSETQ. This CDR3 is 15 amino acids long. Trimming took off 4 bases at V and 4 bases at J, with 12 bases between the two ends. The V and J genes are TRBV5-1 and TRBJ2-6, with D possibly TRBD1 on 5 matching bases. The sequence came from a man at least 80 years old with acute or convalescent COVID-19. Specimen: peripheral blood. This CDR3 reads CASSASGPGANVLTF. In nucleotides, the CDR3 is TGCGCCAGCAGCGCCTCAGGGCCCGGGGCCAACGTCCTGACTTTC.